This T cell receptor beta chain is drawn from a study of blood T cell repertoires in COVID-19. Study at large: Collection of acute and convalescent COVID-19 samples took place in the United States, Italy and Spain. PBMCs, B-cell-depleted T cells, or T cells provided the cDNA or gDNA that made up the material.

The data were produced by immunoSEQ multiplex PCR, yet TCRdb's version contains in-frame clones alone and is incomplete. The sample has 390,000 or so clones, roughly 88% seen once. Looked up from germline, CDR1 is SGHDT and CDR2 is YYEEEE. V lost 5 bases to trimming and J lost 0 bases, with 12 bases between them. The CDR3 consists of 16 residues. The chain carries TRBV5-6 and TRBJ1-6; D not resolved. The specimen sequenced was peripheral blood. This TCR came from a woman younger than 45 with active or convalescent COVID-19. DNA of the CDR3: TGTGCCAGCAGGAGGGAGGGCAGCTCCTATAATTCACCCCTCCACTTT. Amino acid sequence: CASRREGSSYNSPLHF.